This TCR beta chain was identified in a study of cytomegalovirus exposure and HLA in healthy donors. 13 Jbeta primers and 60 Vbeta primers were used for the PCR. Only in-frame clones appear in the TCRdb table, and some are missing; sequencing was by immunoSEQ multiplex PCR. The sample holds 90,000 to 100,000 clones, around a tenth seen once. Germline V CDR1 and CDR2: SGHAT, FQNNGV. The CDR3 contains 12 residues. Trimming removed 6 bases at V and 5 bases at J, with 10 bases between. The sequenced sample consisted of PBMCs. The chain combines TRBV11-2 with TRBJ2-5, with unresolved D. This TCR derives from a man in his forties or fifties in good health and CMV-seropositive. The CDR3 coding sequence is TGTGCCAGCAGTAGAAGCTGGGAGACCCAGTACTTC. This sequence encodes CASSRSWETQYF.